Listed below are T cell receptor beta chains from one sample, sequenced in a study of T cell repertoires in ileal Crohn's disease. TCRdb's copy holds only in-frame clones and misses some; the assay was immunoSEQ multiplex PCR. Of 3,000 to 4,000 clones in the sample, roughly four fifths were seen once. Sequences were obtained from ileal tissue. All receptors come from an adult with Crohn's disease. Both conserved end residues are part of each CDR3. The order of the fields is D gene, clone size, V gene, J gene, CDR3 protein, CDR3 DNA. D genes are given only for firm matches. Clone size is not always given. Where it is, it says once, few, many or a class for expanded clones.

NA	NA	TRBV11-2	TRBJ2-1	CASSLALAIGHEQFF	TGTGCCAGCAGCTTAGCGCTAGCGATAGGCCATGAGCAGTTCTTC
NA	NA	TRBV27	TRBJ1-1	CASRNRLEAFF	TGTGCCAGCAGGAATCGACTCGAAGCTTTCTTT
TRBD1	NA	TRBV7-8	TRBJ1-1	CASSLTGQGLKAFF	TGTGCCAGCAGCTTAACGGGACAGGGCTTGAAGGCTTTCTTT
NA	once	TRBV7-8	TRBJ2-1	CASSFPGSGNEQFF	TGTGCCAGCAGCTTCCCGGGTTCCGGGAATGAGCAGTTCTTC
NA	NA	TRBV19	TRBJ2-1	CASSILLYNEQFF	TGTGCCAGTAGTATCTTGTTATACAATGAGCAGTTCTTC
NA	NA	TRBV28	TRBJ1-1	CASSGQGEAFF	TGTGCCAGCAGTGGGCAGGGGGAAGCTTTCTTT
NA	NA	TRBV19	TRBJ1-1	CASGFQGAVTEAFF	TGTGCCAGTGGGTTTCAGGGCGCGGTCACTGAAGCTTTCTTT
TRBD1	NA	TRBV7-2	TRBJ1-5	CASSPTGVNRPQHF	TGTGCCAGCAGCCCGACAGGGGTCAATCGGCCCCAGCATTTT
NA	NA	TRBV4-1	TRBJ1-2	CASSQEALITNYGYTF	TGCGCCAGCAGCCAAGAAGCGCTCATCACTAACTATGGCTACACCTTC
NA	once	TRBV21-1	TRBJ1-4	CASSKAGVGEKLFF	TGTGCCAGCAGCAAAGCAGGGGTGGGTGAAAAACTGTTTTTT
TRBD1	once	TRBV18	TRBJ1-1	CASSGDRALGTEAFF	TGTGCCAGCAGCGGGGACAGGGCTTTAGGCACTGAAGCTTTCTTT
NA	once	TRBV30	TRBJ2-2	CAWSTGVTGELFF	TGTGCCTGGAGTACGGGGGTAACCGGGGAGCTGTTTTTT
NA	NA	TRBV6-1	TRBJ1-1	CASSEDWGSNTEAFF	TGTGCCAGCAGTGAAGATTGGGGCAGCAACACTGAAGCTTTCTTT
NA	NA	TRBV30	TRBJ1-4	CAWSGEDPEKLFF	TGTGCCTGGAGTGGAGAGGATCCTGAAAAACTGTTTTTT
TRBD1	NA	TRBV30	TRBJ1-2	CAWGGTGIGYTF	TGTGCCTGGGGAGGGACAGGGATAGGCTACACCTTC
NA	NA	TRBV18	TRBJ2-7	CASSPRGQGSINSYEQYF	TGTGCCAGCTCACCAAGAGGGCAGGGGTCCATAAACTCCTACGAGCAGTACTTC
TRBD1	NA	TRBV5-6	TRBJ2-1	CASSLWTGTPYNEQFF	TGTGCCAGCAGCTTATGGACAGGTACTCCCTACAATGAGCAGTTCTTC
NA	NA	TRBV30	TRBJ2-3	CAWRRGGAADTQYF	TGTGCCTGGAGGAGAGGGGGAGCGGCAGATACGCAGTATTTT
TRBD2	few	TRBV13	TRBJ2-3	CASSLSSGSFFTSTDTQYF	TGTGCCAGCAGCTTATCTAGCGGGAGTTTTTTTACTAGCACAGATACGCAGTATTTT
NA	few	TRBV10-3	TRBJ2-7	CAIGQAAYEQYF	TGTGCCATCGGGCAGGCTGCCTACGAGCAGTACTTC
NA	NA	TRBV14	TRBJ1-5	CASSHLWAYNQPQHF	TGTGCCAGCAGCCATTTGTGGGCATACAATCAGCCCCAGCATTTT
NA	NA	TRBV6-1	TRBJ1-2	CASKNTGYGVYGYTF	TGTGCCAGCAAGAACACGGGGTATGGGGTCTATGGCTACACCTTC
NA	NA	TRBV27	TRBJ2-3	CASSPIARDIAYF	TGTGCCAGCAGCCCGATAGCCCGGGACATTGCGTATTTT
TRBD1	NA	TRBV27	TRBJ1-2	CASRKGTGVLHGYTF	TGTGCCAGCAGAAAGGGGACAGGGGTTCTTCATGGCTACACCTTC
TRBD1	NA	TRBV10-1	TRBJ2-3	CASSWDRGRADTQYF	TGCGCCAGCAGTTGGGACAGGGGGCGAGCAGATACGCAGTATTTT
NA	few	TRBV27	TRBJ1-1	CASSQLLGGYTEAFF	TGTGCCAGCAGTCAACTACTAGGAGGGTACACTGAAGCTTTCTTT
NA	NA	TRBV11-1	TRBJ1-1	CASRLTAPNTEAFF	TGTGCCAGCAGACTGACAGCTCCGAACACTGAAGCTTTCTTT
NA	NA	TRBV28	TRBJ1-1	CASSRRQGGVTEAFF	TGTGCCAGCAGCCGCCGACAAGGGGGGGTCACTGAAGCTTTCTTT
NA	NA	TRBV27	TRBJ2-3	CASSMSGYTDTQYF	TGTGCCAGCAGCATGTCAGGCTACACAGATACGCAGTATTTT
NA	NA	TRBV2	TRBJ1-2	CASSENRDYGYTF	TGTGCCAGCAGTGAAAACAGGGATTATGGCTACACCTTC
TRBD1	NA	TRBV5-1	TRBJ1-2	CASSFDRGVYTF	TGCGCCAGCAGCTTCGACAGGGGGGTCTACACCTTC
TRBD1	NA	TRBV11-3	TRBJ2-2	CASSLGDSVGELFF	TGTGCCAGCAGCTTAGGGGACAGCGTCGGGGAGCTGTTTTTT
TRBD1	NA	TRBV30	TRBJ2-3	CAGDRVIDTQYF	TGTGCCGGTGACAGGGTGATAGATACGCAGTATTTT
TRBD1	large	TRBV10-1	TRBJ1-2	CASSEPPDRGQPSGGYTF	TGCGCCAGCAGTGAGCCACCCGACAGGGGGCAACCTAGCGGTGGCTACACCTTC
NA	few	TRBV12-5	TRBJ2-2	CASGYPVRVQNTGELFF	TGTGCTAGTGGTTACCCAGTCCGGGTCCAGAACACCGGGGAGCTGTTTTTT
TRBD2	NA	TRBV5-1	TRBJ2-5	CASVAGDRETQYF	TGCGCCAGCGTAGCGGGGGACCGGGAGACCCAGTACTTC
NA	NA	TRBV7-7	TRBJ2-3	CASSLGLADTQYF	TGTGCTAGCAGCTTAGGACTTGCAGATACGCAGTATTTT
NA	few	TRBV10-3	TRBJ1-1	CAISESTDWSMNTEAFF	TGTGCCATCAGTGAGTCGACAGACTGGAGCATGAACACTGAAGCTTTCTTT
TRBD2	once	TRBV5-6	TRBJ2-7	CASSLGLAGGWLAVEQYF	TGTGCCAGCAGCTTGGGGCTAGCGGGGGGTTGGCTCGCTGTCGAGCAGTACTTC
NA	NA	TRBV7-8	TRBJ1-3	CASSPRGSAGNTIYF	TGTGCCAGCAGTCCTCGGGGTAGCGCTGGAAACACCATATATTTT
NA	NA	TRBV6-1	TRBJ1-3	CASSEARPAGYENTIYF	TGTGCCAGCAGTGAAGCGAGGCCTGCTGGATATGAAAACACCATATATTTT
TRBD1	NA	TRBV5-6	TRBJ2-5	CASSPGQLGTQYF	TGTGCCAGCAGCCCGGGACAGTTGGGGACCCAGTACTTC
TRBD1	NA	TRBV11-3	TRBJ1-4	CASSPGTGVNEKLFF	TGTGCCAGCAGCCCCGGGACAGGCGTCAATGAAAAACTGTTTTTT
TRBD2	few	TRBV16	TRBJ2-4	CASSLDSGGPEENIQYF	TGTGCCAGCAGCCTAGATAGCGGGGGCCCAGAGGAAAACATTCAGTACTTC
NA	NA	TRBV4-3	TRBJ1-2	CASSPSGPSNYGYTF	TGCGCCAGCAGCCCGTCGGGTCCTTCTAACTATGGCTACACCTTC
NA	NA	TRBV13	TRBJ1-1	CASNTLTENTEAFF	TGTGCCAGCAACACCCTGACAGAGAACACTGAAGCTTTCTTT
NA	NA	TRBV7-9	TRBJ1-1	CASSLRSRVRNTEAFF	TGTGCCAGCAGCTTACGTAGCAGGGTTCGGAACACTGAAGCTTTCTTT
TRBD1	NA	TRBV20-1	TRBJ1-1	CSATRDRGAFF	TGCAGTGCTACCAGGGACAGGGGAGCTTTCTTT
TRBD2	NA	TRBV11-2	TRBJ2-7	CASSLAAAREQYF	TGTGCCAGCAGCCTAGCGGCCGCCAGGGAGCAGTACTTC
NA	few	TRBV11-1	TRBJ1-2	CASSLGDKAYGYTF	TGTGCCAGCAGCTTAGGGGACAAGGCCTATGGCTACACCTTC
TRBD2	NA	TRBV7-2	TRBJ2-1	CASSPPGLVGNEQFF	TGTGCCAGCAGCCCACCGGGACTAGTGGGCAATGAGCAGTTCTTC
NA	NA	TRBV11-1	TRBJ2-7	CASSSGYEQYF	TGTGCCAGCAGCTCGGGCTACGAGCAGTACTTC